The rows below give T cell receptor beta chains drawn from one sample of a study of beta chain features in type 1 diabetes. Profiling relied on immunoSEQ multiplex PCR, and the TCRdb table lists in-frame clones only, not all of them. The sample shows 300,000 to 350,000 clones, roughly 13% of them seen only once. The specimen was naive CD4+ T cells from blood. The source of these receptors is a woman aged 18-29 years with type 1 diabetes. CDR3s include the opening cysteine and the closing phenylalanine or tryptophan. Fields, in order: CDR3 protein, CDR3 DNA, clone size, D gene, J gene, V gene. D genes are given only for firm matches. Part of the rows lack a size; the others show once, few, many or a class for expanded clones.

CDR3: CASSQSRDRGTNEQFF
DNA: TGTGCCAGCAGTCAAAGCCGGGACAGGGGGACGAATGAGCAGTTCTTC
size: few
D: TRBD1
J: TRBJ2-1
V: TRBV2

CDR3: CASSSGGQGSSTWGYTF
DNA: TGTGCCAGCAGTTCCGGGGGGCAGGGGAGTAGTACGTGGGGCTACACCTTC
size: -
D: -
J: TRBJ1-2
V: TRBV5-4

CDR3: CASSQPGTSGTNEQFF
DNA: TGTGCCAGCAGTCAACCCGGGACTAGCGGGACCAATGAGCAGTTCTTC
size: -
D: TRBD2
J: TRBJ2-1
V: TRBV25-1

CDR3: CASSLGRRSLNEQFF
DNA: TGTGCCAGCAGCTTAGGTCGGAGAAGCCTCAATGAGCAGTTCTTC
size: few
D: -
J: TRBJ2-1
V: TRBV7-3

CDR3: CASSRQISGTGGRQPQHF
DNA: TGCGCCAGCAGCCGCCAGATCTCCGGGACAGGGGGCAGGCAGCCCCAGCATTTT
size: -
D: TRBD1
J: TRBJ1-5
V: TRBV4-1

CDR3: CASSLEPGRETYGYTF
DNA: TGTGCCAGCAGCTTAGAACCGGGACGGGAGACCTATGGCTACACCTTC
size: -
D: -
J: TRBJ1-2
V: TRBV7-2

CDR3: CASGPGVGGELFF
DNA: TGTGCCAGCGGACCCGGGGTCGGCGGGGAGCTGTTTTTT
size: -
D: -
J: TRBJ2-2
V: TRBV28

CDR3: CASSGFDRGDGYTF
DNA: TGTGCCAGCAGTGGATTCGACAGGGGGGATGGCTACACCTTC
size: few
D: TRBD1
J: TRBJ1-2
V: TRBV25-1

CDR3: CSAYTGQSVSYGYTF
DNA: TGCAGCGCCTACACAGGGCAGAGCGTTAGTTATGGCTACACCTTC
size: few
D: -
J: TRBJ1-2
V: TRBV29-1

CDR3: CAWILRQNTEAFF
DNA: TGTGCCTGGATCCTTCGACAGAACACTGAAGCTTTCTTT
size: few
D: -
J: TRBJ1-1
V: TRBV30

CDR3: CASSRLAGPTDTQYF
DNA: TGTGCCAGCAGCCGGCTAGCGGGTCCTACAGATACGCAGTATTTT
size: few
D: TRBD2
J: TRBJ2-3
V: TRBV7-9

CDR3: CAISVGSPYNEQFF
DNA: TGTGCCATCAGTGTAGGGAGTCCGTACAATGAGCAGTTCTTC
size: few
D: -
J: TRBJ2-1
V: TRBV10-3